The T cell receptor (delta chain) described here comes from a study of gamma-delta chains in newborns, infants, children. About the study: Microbial exposure reportedly drives polyclonal innate γδ T cell expansion after birth.

TCRdb called clones from the reads again using CATT. This repertoire shows approximately 3,000 delta-chain clones, 0.6% to 0.7% found once; its top ten account for just under 15%. In regard to this clone: Compared with germline, one end of the junction differs, possibly owing to a read error.

The CDR3 is made up of 20 amino acids. The germline gives CDR1 GEAIGNYY, CDR2 EKD. The V and J genes are TRDV2 and TRDJ3, with 8 bases matching TRDD3. Sequenced: blood. This clonotype was obtained from a child who was a newborn, infant or young child, either healthy, febrile or measles-vaccinated (not recorded which). In DNA, the CDR3 is TGTGCCTGTGATACCGTACTGGGGGGTACGACCTCCTGGGACACCCGCCAGATGTTTTTC. It specifies CACDTVLGGTTSWDTRQMFF.